Presented here are 26 T cell receptor beta chains from one specimen sequenced in a study of control samples from healthy donors and cancer patients. The protocol was immunoSEQ multiplex PCR, while the TCRdb copy is restricted to in-frame clones and leaves out a portion. The sample carries 400,000 to 500,000 clones, 90% recorded once. The sample was PBMCs. The receptors derive from a man aged 35-49 years with head and neck cancer.

In its sample, this clone was seen once. This chain links TRBV5-6 with TRBJ2-2; 7 nucleotides line up with TRBD2. The CDR3 contains 16 residues. CDR1 is SGHDT, CDR2 YYEEEE, per germline. Germline trimming cut 0 bases from V and 4 bases from J; bases unmatched to any gene: 6. CDR3 protein: CASSLELASGTGELFF. The CDR3 nucleotides are TGTGCCAGCAGCTTGGAATTGGCTAGCGGCACCGGGGAGCTGTTTTTT.

V is TRBV6-2 or TRBV6-3 and J is TRBJ2-1; possibly TRBD2 for D (6 bases). This CDR3 is built from 17 residues. The germline V gene has CDR1 MNHEY and CDR2 SVGEGT. The V end lost 6 bases, the J end lost 4 bases, and 22 bases lay between the germline ends. The CDR3, as DNA: TGTGCCAGCAGCCCAAACTTCTCGGGGGTTCTATACAATGAGCAGTTCTTC. This codes for CASSPNFSGVLYNEQFF.

The V gene is TRBV5-1, the J gene TRBJ2-3, with D possibly being TRBD1 or TRBD2 (6 bases each). The ends were cut back, 1 base at V and 4 bases at J, with 13 bases in the middle. The length of the CDR3 is 15 residues. Germline V gives CDR1 SGHRS, CDR2 YFSETQ. CDR3 residues: CASSLFEGGADTQYF. The CDR3 bases are TGCGCCAGCAGCTTGTTTGAGGGGGGCGCAGATACGCAGTATTTT. The full variable domain, completed using reference TRBV5-1 and TRBJ2-3, is KAGVTQTPRYLIKTRGQQVTLSCSPISGHRSVSWYQQTPGQGLQFLFEYFSETQRNKGNFPGRFSGRQFSNSRSEMNVSTLELGDSALYLCASSLFEGGADTQYFGPGTRLTVL.

The chain combines TRBV18 with TRBJ1-4; D unresolved. Germline CDR1 reads KGHSH; CDR2 reads LQKENI. V was clipped by 3 bases and J by 8 bases, with 19 bases between them. CDR3 length: 16 amino acids. CDR3 coding DNA: TGTGCCAGCTCACCCGATGGACTGATTAATGGGGAAAAACTGTTTTTT. This encodes CASSPDGLINGEKLFF.

The chain is built from TRBV4-3 and TRBJ1-2; D possibly corresponds to TRBD1 (6 bases). V was pared by 1 base and J by 1 base, with 13 bases between. This CDR3 region has 16 residues. Germline CDR1 and CDR2: LGHNA and YSLEER. The CDR3 sequence is CASSQGGPALNYGYTF. The CDR3 coding sequence is TGCGCCAGCAGCCAAGGGGGGCCAGCGCTTAACTATGGCTACACCTTC.

The rearrangement links TRBV20-1 to TRBJ1-2; D unclear. This CDR3 has 11 amino acids. In germline, CDR1 is DFQATT, CDR2 SNEGSKA (reference sequence). Trimming pared 0 bases from V and 7 bases from J, leaving 6 bases between. CDR3 sequence (DNA): TGCAGTGCTAGAGAGGGGATTGGCTACACCTTC. Translating it yields CSAREGIGYTF.

V usage is TRBV3-1 (or the pseudogene TRBV3-2) and J usage is TRBJ2-7; D possibly corresponds to TRBD1 (5 bases). The germline gives CDR1 LGHDT, CDR2 YNNKEL (reference sequence). The CDR3 sequence is 14 residues long. Deletions cut 4 bases from V and 0 bases from J, with 10 bases between. The CDR3 region has the DNA TGTGCCAGCAGCCGGGGCAGTAGCTCCTACGAGCAGTACTTC. Its translation: CASSRGSSSYEQYF.

The chain's CDR3 is CASSPPLDRDHYGYTF. Here the CDR3 DNA reads TGTGCCAGCTCACCACCACTGGACAGGGACCACTATGGCTACACCTTC. The rearrangement joins TRBV18 to TRBJ1-2; TRBD1 matches 8 bases. This CDR3 has 16 amino acids. Looked up from germline, CDR1 is KGHSH and CDR2 is LQKENI. J gave up 3 bases and V 0 bases, and 6 bases lay outside the gene matches.

The chain is built from TRBV12-5 and TRBJ2-5, with TRBD1 identical over 7 bases. J was trimmed by 5 bases and V by 5 bases; bases with no gene match: 11. The CDR3 runs 15 residues. Germline values: CDR1 LGHNT, CDR2 FRNRAP. As DNA, the CDR3 is TGTGCTAGTGGTCCGACAGGGAGTCTTGACGAGACCCAGTACTTC. Its translation: CASGPTGSLDETQYF.

This clone appeared once. The chain carries TRBV19 and TRBJ2-7; D gene unclear. The germline V gene encodes CDR1 LNHDA and CDR2 SQIVND (reference sequence). CDR3 length equals 15 residues. V lost 5 bases and J 2 bases, leaving 16 bases between the germline ends. The CDR3 sequence: CASSQDSGSAYEQYF. The CDR3 DNA follows: TGTGCCAGTAGTCAAGACTCAGGATCAGCCTACGAGCAGTACTTC.

The V and J genes are TRBV28 and TRBJ2-4; D gene unclear. CDR3 length equals 12 residues. Germline V CDR1 and CDR2: MDHEN, SYDVKM. V was clipped by 6 bases and J by 16 bases, with 19 bases between them. CDR3 DNA sequence: TGTGCCAGCAGCACCCCCGCCCCGAGTCTTTACTTC. Translated, it gives CASSTPAPSLYF.

The chain combines TRBV12-3 or TRBV12-4 with TRBJ1-5, with no clear D. The germline V and J ends were trimmed by 1 base and 6 bases, with 4 bases remaining between them. The CDR3 is 12 amino acids. CDR3 in DNA: TGTGCCAGCAGTTTAGAGTCTCAGCCCCAGCATTTT. Its protein is CASSLESQPQHF.

The chain employs TRBV2 and TRBJ2-1, with D unclear. V lost 7 bases, J lost 5 bases, and 24 bases lay in between. This CDR3 region has 17 residues. Germline assignment: CDR1 SNHLY and CDR2 FYNNEI. CDR3 region: CASNAPGHSNHDNEQFF. CDR3 DNA: TGTGCCAGCAACGCGCCCGGTCACTCCAACCATGACAATGAGCAGTTCTTC.

This rearrangement joins TRBV12-3 or TRBV12-4 to TRBJ1-2; no clear D gene. The germline V and J ends were trimmed by 8 bases and 4 bases, with 14 bases remaining between them. This CDR3 has 13 residues. In nucleotides, the CDR3 is TGTGCCAGCGGGCTAGCGAGAATCTATGGCTACACCTTC. Amino acids: CASGLARIYGYTF.

This chain uses TRBV19 with TRBJ2-1; D unresolved. The CDR3 spans 15 residues. Germline loops: CDR1 LNHDA, CDR2 SQIVND (reference sequence). Trimming removed 5 bases from V and 0 bases from J, with 11 bases in between. CDR3 in amino acids: CASSEARGSYNEQFF. The CDR3 nucleotides read TGTGCCAGTAGTGAGGCCAGAGGCTCCTACAATGAGCAGTTCTTC.

The chain combines TRBV7-9 with TRBJ2-5; D not resolved. Trimming stripped 6 bases from V and 4 bases from J, with 9 bases between. The CDR3 has 12 amino acids. Germline assignment: CDR1 SEHNR and CDR2 FQNEAQ (reference sequence). The CDR3: CASRRFTETQYF. CDR3 sequence (DNA): TGTGCCAGCAGGCGATTCACAGAGACCCAGTACTTC.

V usage is TRBV5-6 and J usage is TRBJ1-5; D is possibly TRBD1 (5 bases). Trimming stripped 5 bases from V and 3 bases from J, with 12 bases between. Per the germline V gene, CDR1 is SGHDT and CDR2 is YYEEEE. This CDR3 region has 14 residues. In nucleotides, the CDR3 is TGTGCCAGCAGGGGGCGGGGACTCAATCAGCCCCAGCATTTT. Amino acids: CASRGRGLNQPQHF.

This clone was seen just once. The V and J genes are TRBV19 and TRBJ1-4, with D perhaps matching TRBD1 (5 bases). Germline lookup yields CDR1 LNHDA and CDR2 SQIVND (reference sequence). This CDR3 has 15 residues. The germline V and J ends were trimmed by 4 bases and 4 bases, with 13 bases remaining between them. The CDR3 DNA reads as TGTGCCAGTAGTAAGCGGGACGGCCATAATGAAAAACTGTTTTTT. It is translated as CASSKRDGHNEKLFF.

The CDR3 bases are TGTGCCAGCAGCTTAGGAGTGATCGACACAGATACGCAGTATTTT. As protein: CASSLGVIDTDTQYF. The chain recombines TRBV7-9 with TRBJ2-3; D uncertain. Germline V gives CDR1 SEHNR, CDR2 FQNEAQ (reference sequence). V gave up 1 base and J gave up 2 bases, with 10 bases separating them. The CDR3 sequence is 15 residues long.

This clone appeared a single time. The V and J genes are TRBV5-6 and TRBJ2-3; TRBD1 matches at 8 bases. The CDR3 consists of 16 residues. V lost 6 bases, J lost 3 bases, and 12 bases stayed unmatched. The germline V gene encodes CDR1 SGHDT and CDR2 YYEEEE. CDR3 in amino acids: CASNKDRVGGTDTQYF. In nucleotides, the CDR3 is TGTGCCAGCAACAAGGACAGGGTGGGTGGAACAGATACGCAGTATTTT.

The V and J genes are TRBV7-8 and TRBJ2-5; 7 nucleotides match TRBD2. V was clipped by 2 bases and J by 4 bases; unmatched bases: 1. This CDR3 comprises 13 residues. Germline V gene data show CDR1 as SGHVS and CDR2 as FQNEAQ. The CDR3 spells CASSLRLAETQYF. The DNA of the CDR3 is TGTGCCAGCAGCTTAAGACTAGCAGAGACCCAGTACTTC.

The genes are TRBV27 and TRBJ2-2, with D perhaps given as TRBD1 or TRBD2 (5 bases each). The ends were cut back, 11 bases at V and 4 bases at J, with 14 bases in the middle. This CDR3 spans 13 amino acids. Per the germline V gene, CDR1 is MNHEY and CDR2 is SMNVEV (reference sequence). CDR3 nucleotide sequence: TGTGCCGCGCCCGGGACGTTCACCGGGGAGCTGTTTTTT. Translating gives CAAPGTFTGELFF.

The V and J genes are TRBV28 and TRBJ2-1; TRBD1 agrees at 9 bases. With 5 bases clipped from V and 7 bases from J, the junction kept 12 bases outside the gene matches. The CDR3 sequence is 16 residues long. Germline V gene data show CDR1 as MDHEN and CDR2 as SYDVKM. The CDR3 is CASSLYGTGLGNEQFF. CDR3 DNA: TGTGCCAGCAGTCTTTACGGGACAGGGTTAGGGAATGAGCAGTTCTTC.

The V gene is TRBV7-6, the J gene TRBJ2-3; D possibly uses TRBD1 or TRBD2 (5 bases each). The CDR3 spans 15 residues. Germline assignment: CDR1 SGHVS and CDR2 FNYEAQ. Trimming removed 1 base at V and 2 bases at J, with 10 bases between. The DNA for the CDR3 is TGTGCCAGCAGCTTAGAGAGAGGGGACACAGATACGCAGTATTTT. Translated: CASSLERGDTDTQYF.

This clone was seen a handful of times. The chain has TRBV10-3 and TRBJ2-1; 8 nucleotides match TRBD2. Germline V lookup: CDR1 ENHRY, CDR2 SYGVKD. The V and J ends lost 3 bases and 6 bases, in that order; junction bases with no gene match: 10. The CDR3 is 16 amino acids. The chain's CDR3 is CAISEPRGLVGNEQFF. CDR3 bases: TGTGCCATCAGTGAACCCCGGGGACTAGTGGGCAATGAGCAGTTCTTC.

In its sample, this clone was seen once. The chain recombines TRBV7-2 with TRBJ1-4; 8 nucleotides line up with TRBD1. This CDR3 region has 16 residues. Germline V CDR1 and CDR2: SGHTA, FQGNSA. The J segment lost 8 bases and the V segment lost 2 bases, leaving 10 bases of the junction unmatched. CDR3 in amino acids: CASSLSPDRAREKLFF. As DNA, the CDR3 is TGTGCCAGCAGCTTATCCCCGGACAGGGCAAGAGAAAAACTGTTTTTT.